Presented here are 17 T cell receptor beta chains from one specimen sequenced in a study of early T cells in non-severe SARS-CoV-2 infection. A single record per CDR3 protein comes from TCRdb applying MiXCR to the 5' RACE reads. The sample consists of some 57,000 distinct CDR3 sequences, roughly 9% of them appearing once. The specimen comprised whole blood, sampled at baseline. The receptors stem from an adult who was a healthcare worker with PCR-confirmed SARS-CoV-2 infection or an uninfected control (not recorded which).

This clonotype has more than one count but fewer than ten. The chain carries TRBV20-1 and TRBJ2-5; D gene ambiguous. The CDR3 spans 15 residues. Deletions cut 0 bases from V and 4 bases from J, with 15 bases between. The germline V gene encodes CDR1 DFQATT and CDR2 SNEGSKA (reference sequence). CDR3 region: CSARDKPLLRETQYF. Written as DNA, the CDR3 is TGCAGTGCTAGAGATAAACCGCTTTTGCGAGAGACCCAGTACTTC.

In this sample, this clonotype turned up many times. The DNA for the CDR3 is TGTGCCAGCAGCTTTGAAGGACTACGGTCCGGGGAGCTGTTTTTT. Translation gives CASSFEGLRSGELFF. This rearrangement joins TRBV11-2 to TRBJ2-2; tentative D call: TRBD2 (6 bases). The CDR3 totals 15 residues. CDR1 and CDR2 from the germline V gene are SGHAT and FQNNGV. Trimming removed 3 bases from V and 6 bases from J, with 14 bases in between.

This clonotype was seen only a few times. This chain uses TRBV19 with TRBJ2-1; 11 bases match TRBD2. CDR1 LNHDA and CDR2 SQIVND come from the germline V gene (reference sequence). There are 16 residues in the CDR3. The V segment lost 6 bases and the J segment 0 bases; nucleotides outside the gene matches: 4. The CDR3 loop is CASRLAGVSSYNEQFF. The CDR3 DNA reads TGTGCCAGTAGACTAGCGGGAGTGAGCTCCTACAATGAGCAGTTCTTC.

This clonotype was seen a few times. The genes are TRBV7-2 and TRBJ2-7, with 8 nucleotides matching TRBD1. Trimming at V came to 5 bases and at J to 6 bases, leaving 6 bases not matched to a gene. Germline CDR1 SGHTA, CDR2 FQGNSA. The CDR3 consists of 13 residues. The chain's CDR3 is CASSLDRGSEQYF. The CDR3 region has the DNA TGTGCCAGCAGCCTAGACAGGGGCTCCGAGCAGTACTTC.

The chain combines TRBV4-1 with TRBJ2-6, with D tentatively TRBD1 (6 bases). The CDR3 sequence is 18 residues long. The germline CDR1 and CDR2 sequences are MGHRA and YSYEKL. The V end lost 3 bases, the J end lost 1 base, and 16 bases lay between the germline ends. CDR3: CASSQFGQRRSGANVLTF. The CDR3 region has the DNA TGCGCCAGCAGCCAGTTCGGACAGAGGAGATCTGGGGCCAACGTCCTGACTTTC.

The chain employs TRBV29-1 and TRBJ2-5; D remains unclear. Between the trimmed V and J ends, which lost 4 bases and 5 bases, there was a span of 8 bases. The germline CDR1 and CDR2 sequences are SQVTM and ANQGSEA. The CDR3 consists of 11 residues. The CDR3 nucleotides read TGCAGCGTTGCACCCCTGGAGACCCAGTACTTC. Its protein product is CSVAPLETQYF.

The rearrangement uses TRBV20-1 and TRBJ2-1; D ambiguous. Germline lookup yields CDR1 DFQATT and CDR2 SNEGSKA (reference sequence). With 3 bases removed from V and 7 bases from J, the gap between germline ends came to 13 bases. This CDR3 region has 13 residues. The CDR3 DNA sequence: TGCAGTGCTAGCGCGACACTTGAGAATGAGCAGTTCTTC. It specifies CSASATLENEQFF.

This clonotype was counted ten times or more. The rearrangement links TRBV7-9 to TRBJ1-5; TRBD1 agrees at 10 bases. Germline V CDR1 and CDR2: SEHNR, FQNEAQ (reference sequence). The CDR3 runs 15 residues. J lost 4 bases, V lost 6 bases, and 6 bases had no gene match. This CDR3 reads CASRVRQGANQPQHF. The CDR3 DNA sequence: TGTGCCAGCAGAGTAAGACAGGGGGCGAATCAGCCCCAGCATTTT.

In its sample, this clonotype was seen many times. In nucleotides, the CDR3 is TGTGCCATCAGGGACGACAGGGGCCCTCCCACAGATACGCAGTATTTT. Its protein product is CAIRDDRGPPTDTQYF. This chain connects TRBV10-3 to TRBJ2-3; 8 bases align to TRBD1. Germline V gene sequence: CDR1 ENHRY, CDR2 SYGVKD. V lost 6 bases to trimming and J lost 2 bases; unmatched junction nucleotides: 10. This CDR3 has 16 amino acids.

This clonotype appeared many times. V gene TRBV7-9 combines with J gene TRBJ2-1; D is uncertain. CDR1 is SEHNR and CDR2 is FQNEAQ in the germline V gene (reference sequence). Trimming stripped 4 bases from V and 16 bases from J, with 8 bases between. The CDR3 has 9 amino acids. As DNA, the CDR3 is TGTGCCAGCAGCTCCCTTGGTTTCTTC. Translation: CASSSLGFF.

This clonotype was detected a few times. The CDR3 nucleotides read TGCGCCAGCAGCTTCGGGGTAACGAATTCACCCCTCCACTTT. This codes for CASSFGVTNSPLHF. V and J are TRBV5-1 and TRBJ1-6; D not resolved. Germline V gene lookup returns CDR1 SGHRS and CDR2 YFSETQ. The V end was cut by 2 bases, the J end by 7 bases, with 10 bases between. The CDR3 length is 14 residues.

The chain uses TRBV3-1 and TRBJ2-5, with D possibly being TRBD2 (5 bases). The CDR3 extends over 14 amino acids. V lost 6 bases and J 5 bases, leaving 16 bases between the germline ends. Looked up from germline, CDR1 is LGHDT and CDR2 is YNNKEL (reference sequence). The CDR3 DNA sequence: TGTGCCAGCAGACGGGGAGAAGGGCCTGAGACCCAGTACTTC. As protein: CASRRGEGPETQYF.

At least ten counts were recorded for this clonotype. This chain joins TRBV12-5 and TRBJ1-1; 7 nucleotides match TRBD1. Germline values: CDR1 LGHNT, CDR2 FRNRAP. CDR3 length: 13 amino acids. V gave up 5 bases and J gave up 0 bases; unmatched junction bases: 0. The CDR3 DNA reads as TGTGCTAGTGGTGACAGGGTGAACACTGAAGCTTTCTTT. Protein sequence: CASGDRVNTEAFF.

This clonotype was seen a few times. The CDR3 sequence: CASSRGGWEGNSPLHF. The CDR3, as DNA: TGCGCCAGCAGCCGGGGCGGCTGGGAGGGGAATTCACCCCTCCACTTT. V and J are TRBV5-1 and TRBJ1-6; possible D gene TRBD1, 5 bases. Germline CDR1 is SGHRS and CDR2 is YFSETQ. The CDR3 has 16 amino acids. V was pared by 4 bases and J by 7 bases, with 18 bases between.

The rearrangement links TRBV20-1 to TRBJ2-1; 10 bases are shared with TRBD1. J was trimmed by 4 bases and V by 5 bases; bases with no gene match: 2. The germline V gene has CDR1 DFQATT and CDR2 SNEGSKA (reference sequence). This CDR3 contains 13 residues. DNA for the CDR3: TGCAGTGCTGCGGGACAGGGGTACAATGAGCAGTTCTTC. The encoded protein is CSAAGQGYNEQFF.

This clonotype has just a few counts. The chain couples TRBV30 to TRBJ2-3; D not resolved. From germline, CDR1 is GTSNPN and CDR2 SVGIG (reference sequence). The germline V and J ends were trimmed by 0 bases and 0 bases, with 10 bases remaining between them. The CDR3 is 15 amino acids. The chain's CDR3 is CAWSVGSSSTDTQYF. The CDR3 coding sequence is TGTGCCTGGAGTGTGGGCTCCTCTAGCACAGATACGCAGTATTTT.

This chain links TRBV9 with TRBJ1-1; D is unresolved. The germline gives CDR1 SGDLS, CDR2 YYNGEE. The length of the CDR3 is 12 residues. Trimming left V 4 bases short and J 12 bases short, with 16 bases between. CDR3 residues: CASSPVLQASFF. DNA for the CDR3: TGTGCCAGCAGCCCCGTACTCCAAGCATCTTTCTTT.